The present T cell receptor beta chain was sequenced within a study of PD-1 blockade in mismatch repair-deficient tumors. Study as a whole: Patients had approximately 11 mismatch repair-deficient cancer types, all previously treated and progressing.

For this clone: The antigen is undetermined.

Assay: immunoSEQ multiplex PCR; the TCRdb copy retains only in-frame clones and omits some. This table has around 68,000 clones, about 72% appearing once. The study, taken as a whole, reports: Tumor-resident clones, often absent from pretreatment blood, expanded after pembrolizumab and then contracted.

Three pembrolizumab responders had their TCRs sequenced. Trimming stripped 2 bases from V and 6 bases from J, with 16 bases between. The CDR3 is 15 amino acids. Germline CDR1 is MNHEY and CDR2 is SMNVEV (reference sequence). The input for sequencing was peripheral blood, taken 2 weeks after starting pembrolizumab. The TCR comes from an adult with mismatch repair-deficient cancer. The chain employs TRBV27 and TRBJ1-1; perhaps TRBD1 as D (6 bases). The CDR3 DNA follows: TGTGCCAGCAGTTTACTACAGGGAATAGGCCCTGAAGCTTTCTTT. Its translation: CASSLLQGIGPEAFF.